Listed below are T cell receptor beta chains from one sample, sequenced in a study of T cells in Graves' hyperthyroidism and ophthalmopathy. TCRdb called the multiplex PCR reads again in MiXCR, with one record for every CDR3 protein. The sample carries 330,000 or so distinct CDR3 sequences, roughly 20% recorded once. The sample was blood. The receptors stem from a man aged 50 to 59 with Graves' ophthalmopathy. Both conserved end residues are part of each CDR3. D genes are given only for firm matches. A clone size is listed for some rows: how often the clone was seen (once, few, many), or a class if it is expanded.

v_gene	d_gene	abundance	j_gene	CDR3aa	CDR3nt
TRBV11-3	.	many	TRBJ2-1	CASSLDGQSINEQFF	TGTGCCAGCAGCTTAGACGGACAGAGTATCAATGAGCAGTTCTTC
TRBV7-9	.	many	TRBJ1-2	CATEGGILGGYTF	TGTGCCACCGAGGGCGGGATTCTCGGTGGCTACACCTTC
TRBV7-9	.	many	TRBJ2-7	CASRSDSSYEQYF	TGTGCCAGCAGGTCTGACAGCTCCTACGAGCAGTACTTC
TRBV28	TRBD2	many	TRBJ2-1	CASRTSGRNNEQFF	TGTGCCAGCAGGACTAGCGGGAGGAACAATGAGCAGTTCTTC
TRBV28	.	few	TRBJ2-4	CASRPGTFAQNIQYF	TGTGCCAGCAGGCCCGGGACTTTCGCCCAGAACATTCAGTACTTC
TRBV27	TRBD2	.	TRBJ2-7	CASSPAGLSYEQCF	TGTGCCAGCAGTCCGGCGGGACTATCCTACGAGCAGTGCTTC
TRBV6-1	TRBD1	many	TRBJ1-1	CASSALPGQGREAFF	TGTGCCAGCAGTGCTCTACCGGGACAGGGGCGGGAAGCTTTCTTT
TRBV14	.	many	TRBJ2-2	CASSQQDYPGELFF	TGTGCCAGCAGCCAGCAAGACTATCCCGGGGAGCTGTTTTTT
TRBV7-9	.	.	TRBJ1-4	CASSQGTTTNEKLFF	TGTGCCAGCAGCCAGGGTACCACAACTAATGAAAAACTGTTTTTT
TRBV15	.	.	TRBJ2-1	CATSRDLTGRGEQFF	TGTGCCACCAGCAGAGACCTTACCGGCAGGGGTGAGCAGTTCTTC
TRBV12-3/TRBV12-4	TRBD2	once	TRBJ2-1	CASNRLAGNYNEQFF	TGTGCCAGCAACCGACTAGCGGGGAATTACAATGAGCAGTTCTTC
TRBV7-8	.	few	TRBJ2-1	CASSSLGAEQFF	TGTGCCAGCAGCTCGCTGGGGGCAGAGCAGTTCTTC